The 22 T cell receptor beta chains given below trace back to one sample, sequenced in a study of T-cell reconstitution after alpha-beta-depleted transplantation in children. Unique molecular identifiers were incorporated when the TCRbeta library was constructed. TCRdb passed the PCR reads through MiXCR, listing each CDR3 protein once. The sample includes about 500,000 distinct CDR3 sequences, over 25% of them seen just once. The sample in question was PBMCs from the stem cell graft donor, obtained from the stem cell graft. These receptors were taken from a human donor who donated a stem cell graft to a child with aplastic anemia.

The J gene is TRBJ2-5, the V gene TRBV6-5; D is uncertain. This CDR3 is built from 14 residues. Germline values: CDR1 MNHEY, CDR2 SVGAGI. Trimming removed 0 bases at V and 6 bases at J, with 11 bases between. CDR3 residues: CASSYSSGKKTQYF. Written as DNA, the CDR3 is TGTGCCAGCAGTTACTCGTCTGGGAAGAAGACCCAGTACTTC.

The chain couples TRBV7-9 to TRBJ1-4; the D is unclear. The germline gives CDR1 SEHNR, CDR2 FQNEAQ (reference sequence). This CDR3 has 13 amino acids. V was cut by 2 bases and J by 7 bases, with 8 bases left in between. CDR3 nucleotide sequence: TGTGCCAGCAGCTTATTACTAGGTGAAAAACTGTTTTTT. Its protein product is CASSLLLGEKLFF.

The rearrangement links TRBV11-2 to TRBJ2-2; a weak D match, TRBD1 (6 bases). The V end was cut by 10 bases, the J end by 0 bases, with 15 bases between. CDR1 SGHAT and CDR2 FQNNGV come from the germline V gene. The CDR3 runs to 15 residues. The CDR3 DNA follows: TGTGCCACAGCAGAAGGGACAACGAACACCGGGGAGCTGTTTTTT. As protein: CATAEGTTNTGELFF.

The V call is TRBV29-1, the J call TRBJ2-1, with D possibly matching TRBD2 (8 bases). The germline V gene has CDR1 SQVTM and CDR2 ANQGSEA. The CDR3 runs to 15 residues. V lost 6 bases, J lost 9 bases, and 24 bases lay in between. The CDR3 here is CSVAQGGTSSVEQFF. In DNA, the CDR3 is TGCAGCGTGGCCCAGGGGGGGACTAGTTCCGTTGAGCAGTTCTTC.

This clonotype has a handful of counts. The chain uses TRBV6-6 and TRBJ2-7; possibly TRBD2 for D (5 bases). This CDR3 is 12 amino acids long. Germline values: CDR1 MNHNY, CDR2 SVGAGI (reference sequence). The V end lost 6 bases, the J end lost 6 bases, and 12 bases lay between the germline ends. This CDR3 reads CASSGVGFEQYF. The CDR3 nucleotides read TGTGCCAGCAGCGGGGTCGGGTTCGAGCAGTACTTC.

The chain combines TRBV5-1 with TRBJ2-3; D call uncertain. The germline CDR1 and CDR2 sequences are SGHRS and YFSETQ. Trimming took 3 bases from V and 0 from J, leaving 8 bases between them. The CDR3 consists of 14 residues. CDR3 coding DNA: TGCGCCAGCAGCTACGGGCCTAGCACAGATACGCAGTATTTT. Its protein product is CASSYGPSTDTQYF.

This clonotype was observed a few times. CDR3 nucleotide sequence: TGTGCCAGCAGCCGCCTTAGCACAGATACGCAGTATTTT. Protein product: CASSRLSTDTQYF. This chain uses TRBV7-2 with TRBJ2-3, with no clear D. Germline lookup yields CDR1 SGHTA and CDR2 FQGNSA. Trimming left V 5 bases short and J 0 bases short, with 6 bases between. This CDR3 has 13 amino acids.

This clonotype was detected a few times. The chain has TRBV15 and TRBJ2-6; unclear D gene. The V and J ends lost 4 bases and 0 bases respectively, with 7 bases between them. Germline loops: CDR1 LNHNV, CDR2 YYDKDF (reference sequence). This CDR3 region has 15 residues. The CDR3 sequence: CATSTGNSGANVLTF. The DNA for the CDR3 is TGTGCCACCAGCACAGGTAACTCTGGGGCCAACGTCCTGACTTTC. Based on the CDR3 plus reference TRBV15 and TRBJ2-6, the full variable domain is DAMVIQNPRYQVTQFGKPVTLSCSQTLNHNVMYWYQQKSSQAPKLLFHYYDKDFNNEADTPDNFQSRRPNTSFCFLDIRSPGLGDTAMYLCATSTGNSGANVLTFGAGSRLTVL.

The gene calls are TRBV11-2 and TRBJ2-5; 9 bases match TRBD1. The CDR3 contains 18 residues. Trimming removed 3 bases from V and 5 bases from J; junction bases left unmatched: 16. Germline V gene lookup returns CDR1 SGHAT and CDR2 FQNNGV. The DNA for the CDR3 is TGTGCCAGCAGCTTCGGCCTTACACCGGGACAGGGTTTGGAGACCCAGTACTTC. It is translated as CASSFGLTPGQGLETQYF.

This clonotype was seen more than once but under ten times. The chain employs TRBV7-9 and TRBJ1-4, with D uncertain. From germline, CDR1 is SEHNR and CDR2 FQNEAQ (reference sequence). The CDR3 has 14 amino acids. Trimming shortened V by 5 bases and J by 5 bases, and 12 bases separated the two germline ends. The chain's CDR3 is CASSPRASNEKLFF. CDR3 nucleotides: TGTGCCAGCAGCCCCCGGGCATCCAATGAAAAACTGTTTTTT.

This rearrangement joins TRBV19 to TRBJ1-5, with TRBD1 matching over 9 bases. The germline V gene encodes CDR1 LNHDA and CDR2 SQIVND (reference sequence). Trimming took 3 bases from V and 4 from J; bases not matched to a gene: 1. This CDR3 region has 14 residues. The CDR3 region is CASSMGTGNQPQHF. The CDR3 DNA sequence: TGTGCCAGTAGTATGGGGACAGGGAATCAGCCCCAGCATTTT.

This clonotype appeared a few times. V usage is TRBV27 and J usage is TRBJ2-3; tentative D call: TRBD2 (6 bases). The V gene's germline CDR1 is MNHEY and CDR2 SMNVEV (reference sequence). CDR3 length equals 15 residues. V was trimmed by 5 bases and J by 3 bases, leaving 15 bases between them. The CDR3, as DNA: TGTGCCAGCAGTCCCAGGGACTGGGGGACAGATACGCAGTATTTT. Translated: CASSPRDWGTDTQYF.

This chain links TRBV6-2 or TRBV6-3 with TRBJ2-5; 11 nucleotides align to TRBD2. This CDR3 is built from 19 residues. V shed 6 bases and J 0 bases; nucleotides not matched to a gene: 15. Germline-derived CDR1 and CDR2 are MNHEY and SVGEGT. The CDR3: CASSPARTSGLMYQETQYF. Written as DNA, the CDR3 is TGTGCCAGCAGCCCGGCTCGGACTAGCGGGTTGATGTACCAAGAGACCCAGTACTTC.

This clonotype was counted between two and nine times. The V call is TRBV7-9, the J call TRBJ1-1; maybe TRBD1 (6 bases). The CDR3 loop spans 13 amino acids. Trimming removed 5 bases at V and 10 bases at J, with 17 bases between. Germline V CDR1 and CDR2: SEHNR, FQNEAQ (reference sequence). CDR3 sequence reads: CASSTQKGGRAFF. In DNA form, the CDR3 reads TGTGCCAGCAGCACCCAAAAGGGGGGAAGAGCTTTCTTT.

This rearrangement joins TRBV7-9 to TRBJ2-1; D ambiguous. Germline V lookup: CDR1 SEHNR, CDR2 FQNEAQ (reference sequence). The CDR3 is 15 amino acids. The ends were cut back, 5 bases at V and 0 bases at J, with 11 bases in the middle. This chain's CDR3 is CASSQDVRSYNEQFF. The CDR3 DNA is TGTGCCAGCAGCCAGGACGTCCGCTCCTACAATGAGCAGTTCTTC.

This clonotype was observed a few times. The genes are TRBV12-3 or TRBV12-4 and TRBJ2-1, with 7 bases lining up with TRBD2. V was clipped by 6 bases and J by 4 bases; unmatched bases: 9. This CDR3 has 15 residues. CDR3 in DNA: TGTGCCAGCAGCTCCGGGACTATCCTTTACAATGAGCAGTTCTTC. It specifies CASSSGTILYNEQFF.

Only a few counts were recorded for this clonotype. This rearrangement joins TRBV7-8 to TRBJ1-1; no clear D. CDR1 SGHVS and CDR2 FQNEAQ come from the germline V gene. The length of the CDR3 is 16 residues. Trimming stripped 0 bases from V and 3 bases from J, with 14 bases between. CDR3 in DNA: TGTGCCAGCAGCTTAGCAGGTTTCGGGTTGGACACTGAAGCTTTCTTT. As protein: CASSLAGFGLDTEAFF. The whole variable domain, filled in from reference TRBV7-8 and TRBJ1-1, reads GAGVSQSPRYKVAKRGQDVALRCDPISGHVSLFWYQQALGQGPEFLTYFQNEAQLDKSGLPSDRFFAERPEGSVSTLKIQRTQQEDSAVYLCASSLAGFGLDTEAFFGQGTRLTVV.

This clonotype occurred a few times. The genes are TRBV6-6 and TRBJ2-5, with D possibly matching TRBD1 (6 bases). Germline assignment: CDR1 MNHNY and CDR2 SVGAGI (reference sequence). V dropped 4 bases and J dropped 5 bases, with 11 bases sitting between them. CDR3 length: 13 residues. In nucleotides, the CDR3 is TGTGCCAGCAGTTCACAGGGCCCGGAGACCCAGTACTTC. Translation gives CASSSQGPETQYF.

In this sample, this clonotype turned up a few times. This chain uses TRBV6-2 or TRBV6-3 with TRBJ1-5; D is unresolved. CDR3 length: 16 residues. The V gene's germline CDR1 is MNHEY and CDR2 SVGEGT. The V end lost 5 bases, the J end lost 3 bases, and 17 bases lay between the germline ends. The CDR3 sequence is CASSLRSADNNQPQHF. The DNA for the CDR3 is TGTGCCAGCAGTCTGCGTTCGGCCGATAACAATCAGCCCCAGCATTTT.

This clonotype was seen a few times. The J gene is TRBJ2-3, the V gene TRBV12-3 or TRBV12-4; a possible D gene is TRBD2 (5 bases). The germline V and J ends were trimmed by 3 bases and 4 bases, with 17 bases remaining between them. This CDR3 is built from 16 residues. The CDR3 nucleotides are TGTGCCAGCAGTTTGAGTCTAGGGAGTTTCCCAGATACGCAGTATTTT. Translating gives CASSLSLGSFPDTQYF.

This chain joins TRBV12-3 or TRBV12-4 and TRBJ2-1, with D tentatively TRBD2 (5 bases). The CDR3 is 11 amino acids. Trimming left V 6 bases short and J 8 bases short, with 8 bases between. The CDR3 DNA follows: TGTGCCAGCAGACTAGGACATGAGCAGTTCTTC. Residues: CASRLGHEQFF.

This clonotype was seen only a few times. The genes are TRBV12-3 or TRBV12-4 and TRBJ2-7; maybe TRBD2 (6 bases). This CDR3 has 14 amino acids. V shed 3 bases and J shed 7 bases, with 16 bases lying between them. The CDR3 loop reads CASSLSAGAGEQYV. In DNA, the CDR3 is TGTGCCAGCAGTTTGAGTGCCGGGGCGGGGGAGCAGTACGTC.